This entry describes one T cell receptor (beta chain). These data come from a study of blood T cell repertoires in COVID-19. V was shortened by 4 bases and J by 7 bases, with 8 bases between the two germline ends. CDR1 is SEHNR and CDR2 is FQNEAQ in the germline V gene (reference sequence). The CDR3 totals 12 residues. Authors' methods: Reference gene primer amplification in the assay estimated nucleated cell counts. The protocol was immunoSEQ multiplex PCR, while the TCRdb copy is restricted to in-frame clones and leaves out a portion. V and J calls plus clone size are reproduced from that table; the DNA served to infer D and trimming. The table shows approximately 100,000 clones, with 65% to 90% occurring only once.

The TCR sequence derives from a woman in her forties or fifties who had recovered from COVID-19. Source material: PBMCs or T cells enriched from blood (not recorded which). The rearrangement links TRBV7-9 to TRBJ2-1; D is unresolved. Here the CDR3 reads CASSSNSNEQFF. For the CDR3, the DNA is TGTGCCAGCAGCTCCAACTCGAATGAGCAGTTCTTC.